This T cell receptor (beta chain) was profiled in a study of cytomegalovirus exposure and HLA in healthy donors. Study-level information: Sequencing of approximately 190 million T cells in an earlier analysis found approximately 120 million unique TCR beta sequences. Study findings and constraints: A later analysis reportedly found that, within productive TCRs, an Asian-associated ancestry cluster had fewer N-insertions than the mean observed across the approximately 700 donors. Cytomegalovirus association was assigned to over 150 TCR beta chains.

For this clone: Its matching antigen is unknown.

PCR amplification relied on 60 Vbeta primers (plus 13 Jbeta primers). Here immunoSEQ multiplex PCR was the method, and the copy in TCRdb shows in-frame clones only, minus some. Of approximately 180,000 clones listed, around 80% were seen once; the top ten hold roughly 0.99%. Trimming took off 2 bases at V and 2 bases at J, with 12 bases between the two ends. From germline, CDR1 is SGDLS and CDR2 YYNGEE. This CDR3 spans 15 amino acids. The specimen sequenced was PBMCs. This TCR was recovered from a woman in her forties in good health and CMV-seronegative. The chain uses TRBV9 and TRBJ2-3; D ambiguous. The CDR3 spells CASSVSGSLTDTQYF. The DNA for the CDR3 is TGTGCCAGCAGCGTCTCAGGTAGTCTCACAGATACGCAGTATTTT.